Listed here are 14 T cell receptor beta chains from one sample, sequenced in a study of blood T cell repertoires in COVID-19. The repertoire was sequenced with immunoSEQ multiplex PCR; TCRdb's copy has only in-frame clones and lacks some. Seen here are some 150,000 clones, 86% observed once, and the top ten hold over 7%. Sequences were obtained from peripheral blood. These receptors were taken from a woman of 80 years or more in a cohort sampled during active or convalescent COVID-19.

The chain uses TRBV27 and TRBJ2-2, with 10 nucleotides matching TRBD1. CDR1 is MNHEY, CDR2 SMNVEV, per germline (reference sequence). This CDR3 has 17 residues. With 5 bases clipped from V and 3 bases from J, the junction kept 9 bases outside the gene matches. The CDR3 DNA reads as TGTGCCAGCAGTCCCGGCCGGGACAGGGGTTACACCGGGGAGCTGTTTTTT. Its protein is CASSPGRDRGYTGELFF.

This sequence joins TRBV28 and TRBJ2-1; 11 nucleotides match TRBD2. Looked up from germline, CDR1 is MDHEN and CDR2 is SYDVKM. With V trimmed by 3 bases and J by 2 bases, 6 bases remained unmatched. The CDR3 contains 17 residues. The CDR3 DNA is TGTGCCAGCAGTTTGTTCGGACTAGCGGGTACCTACAATGAGCAGTTCTTC. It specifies CASSLFGLAGTYNEQFF.

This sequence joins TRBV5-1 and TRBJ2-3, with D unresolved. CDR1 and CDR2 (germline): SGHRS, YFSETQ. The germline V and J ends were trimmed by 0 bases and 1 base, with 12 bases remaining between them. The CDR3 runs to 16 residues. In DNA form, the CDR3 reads TGCGCCAGCAGCTTGGATCTAGGAATCGGCACAGATACGCAGTATTTT. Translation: CASSLDLGIGTDTQYF.

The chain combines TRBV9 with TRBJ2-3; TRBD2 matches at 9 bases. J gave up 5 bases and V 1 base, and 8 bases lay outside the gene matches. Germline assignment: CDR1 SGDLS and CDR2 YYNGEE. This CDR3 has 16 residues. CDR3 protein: CASSVSGGRAKDTQYF. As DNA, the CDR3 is TGTGCCAGCAGCGTATCGGGCGGGAGGGCCAAAGATACGCAGTATTTT.

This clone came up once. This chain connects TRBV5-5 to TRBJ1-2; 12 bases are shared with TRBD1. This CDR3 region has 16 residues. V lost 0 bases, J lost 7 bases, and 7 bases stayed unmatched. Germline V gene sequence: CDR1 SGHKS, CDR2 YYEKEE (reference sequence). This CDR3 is CASSLALSGQGAGYTF. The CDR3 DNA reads TGTGCCAGCAGCTTGGCCTTATCGGGACAGGGGGCTGGCTACACCTTC.

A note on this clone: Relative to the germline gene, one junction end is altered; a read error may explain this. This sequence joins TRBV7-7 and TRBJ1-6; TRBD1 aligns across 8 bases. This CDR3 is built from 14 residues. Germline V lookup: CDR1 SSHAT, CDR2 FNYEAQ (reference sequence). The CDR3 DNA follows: TGTGCTAGCAGCTTGGGACAGGAGGTATCACCCCTCCACTTT. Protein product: CASSLGQEVSPLHF. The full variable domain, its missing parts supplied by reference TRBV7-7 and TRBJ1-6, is GAGVSQSPRYKVTKRGQDVTLRCDPISSHATLYWYQQALGQGPEFLTYFNYEAQPDKSGLPSDRFSAERPEGSISTLTIQRTEQRDSAMYRCASSLGQEVSPLHFGNGTRLTVT.

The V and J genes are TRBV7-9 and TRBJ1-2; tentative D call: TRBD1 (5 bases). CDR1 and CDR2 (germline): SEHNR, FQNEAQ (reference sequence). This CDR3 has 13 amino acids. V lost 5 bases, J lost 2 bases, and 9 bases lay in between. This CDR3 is CASSGGLNYGYTF. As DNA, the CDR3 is TGTGCCAGCAGCGGGGGACTGAACTATGGCTACACCTTC.

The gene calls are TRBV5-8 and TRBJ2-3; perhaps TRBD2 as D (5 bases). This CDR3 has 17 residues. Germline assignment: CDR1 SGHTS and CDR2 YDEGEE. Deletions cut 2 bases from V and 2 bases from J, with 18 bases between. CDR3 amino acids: CASSLPDPRGPTDTQYF. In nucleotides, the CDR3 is TGTGCCAGCAGCTTACCCGACCCCCGAGGGCCCACAGATACGCAGTATTTT.

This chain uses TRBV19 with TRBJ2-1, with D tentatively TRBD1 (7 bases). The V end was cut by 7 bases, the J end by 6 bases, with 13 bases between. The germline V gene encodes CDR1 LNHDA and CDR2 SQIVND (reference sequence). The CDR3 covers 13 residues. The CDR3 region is CASTNRGGNEQFF. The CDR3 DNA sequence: TGTGCCAGTACTAACAGGGGAGGCAATGAGCAGTTCTTC.

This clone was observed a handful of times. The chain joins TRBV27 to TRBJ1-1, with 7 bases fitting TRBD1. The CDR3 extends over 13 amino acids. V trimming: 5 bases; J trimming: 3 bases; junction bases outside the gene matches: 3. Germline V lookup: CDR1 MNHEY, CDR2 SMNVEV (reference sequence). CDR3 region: CASSPGQYTEAFF. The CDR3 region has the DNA TGTGCCAGCAGTCCGGGACAGTACACTGAAGCTTTCTTT.

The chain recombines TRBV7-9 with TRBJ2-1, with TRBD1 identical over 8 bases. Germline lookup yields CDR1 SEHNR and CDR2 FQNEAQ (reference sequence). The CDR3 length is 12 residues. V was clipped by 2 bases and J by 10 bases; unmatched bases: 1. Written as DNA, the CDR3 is TGTGCCAGCAGCTTATCAGGGGGCGAGCAGTTCTTC. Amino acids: CASSLSGGEQFF.

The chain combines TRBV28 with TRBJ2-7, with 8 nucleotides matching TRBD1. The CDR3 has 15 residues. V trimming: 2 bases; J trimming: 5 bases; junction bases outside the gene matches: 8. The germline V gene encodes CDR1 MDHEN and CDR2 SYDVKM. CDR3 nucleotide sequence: TGTGCCAGCAGTTTAATAGCAGGGGGCGCCGACGAGCAGTACTTC. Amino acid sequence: CASSLIAGGADEQYF.

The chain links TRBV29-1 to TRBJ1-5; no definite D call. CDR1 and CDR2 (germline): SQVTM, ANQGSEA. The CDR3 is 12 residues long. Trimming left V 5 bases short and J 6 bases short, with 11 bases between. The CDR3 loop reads CSVCDVGQPQHF. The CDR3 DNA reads TGCAGCGTTTGCGATGTCGGTCAGCCCCAGCATTTT.

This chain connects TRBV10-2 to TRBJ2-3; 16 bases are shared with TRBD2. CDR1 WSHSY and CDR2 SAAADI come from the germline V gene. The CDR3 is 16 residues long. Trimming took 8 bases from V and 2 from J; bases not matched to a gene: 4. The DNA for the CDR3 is TGCGCCAGCGGGGGGACTAGCGGGGGGGTCACAGATACGCAGTATTTT. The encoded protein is CASGGTSGGVTDTQYF.